The T cell receptor (beta chain) under discussion was sequenced for a study of a mutant IDH1 vaccine in newly diagnosed glioma. At the level of the study: Beforehand, treatment had been radiotherapy, temozolomide, or both; the majority received both.

Of note for this clone: As yet, its antigen is unknown.

General study results and limits: Patients mounted vaccine-induced immune responses in 93.3% of cases.

The time point denotes: week 35, safety follow-up. The content of each vaccine dose was 300 ug of mutant IDH1 20-mer peptide, and topical imiquimod accompanied it. CDR1 and CDR2 from the germline V gene are SGHNT and YYREEE (reference sequence). With V trimmed by 4 bases and J by 2 bases, 6 bases remained unmatched. The CDR3 extends over 15 amino acids. Clones were sequenced by immunoSEQ multiplex PCR, and TCRdb holds only the in-frame ones, with some missing. The table has about 56,000 clones, approximately 87% seen once; the top ten hold about 1.6%. The receptor's source is a man between 35 and 55 years old with glioma. The J gene is TRBJ2-3, the V gene TRBV5-4; 8 bases are a match to TRBD2. Sequencing used PBMCs, obtained from a glioma patient whose treatment included an IDH1 peptide vaccine. CDR3 DNA sequence: TGTGCCAGCAGCCAAAGCGGGAGAGCCACAGATACGCAGTATTTT. It yields the protein CASSQSGRATDTQYF.